This T cell receptor beta chain was identified in a study of cytomegalovirus exposure and HLA in healthy donors. It was the approximately 120-subject validation cohort, separate from the approximately 680-subject first cohort, to which the donors belonged. This table comes from immunoSEQ multiplex PCR, and its TCRdb copy is limited to in-frame clones, with some not included. Found here are fewer than 90,000 clones, 80% to 85% of them singletons; the top ten hold about an eighth. Study results and caveats: Over 150 TCR beta chains were listed as cytomegalovirus-associated. Cytomegalovirus status, reportedly, was diagnosed with high specificity and sensitivity by the classifier.

The CDR3 runs 12 residues. The ends were cut back, 6 bases at V and 4 bases at J, with 10 bases in the middle. The germline V gene has CDR1 SGHRS and CDR2 YFSETQ. Note on this clone: The antigen is undetermined.

This sequence originates from a woman between 18 and 29 years old in good health and CMV-seropositive. The chain recombines TRBV5-1 with TRBJ1-2; maybe TRBD1 (6 bases). The sequenced material came from PBMCs. CDR3: CASTGETYGYTF. The CDR3 DNA reads as TGCGCCAGCACAGGGGAAACCTATGGCTACACCTTC.